This TCR beta chain was observed in a study of shared clonotypes between healthy human individuals. Regarding the study as a whole: Roughly 5.3% of naive CD4 clonotypes were common to a few donors.

Original processing notes: ImmunoSEQ sequences covered only the junction and lacked quality scores; filtering therefore differed. Clones were sequenced by immunoSEQ multiplex PCR, and TCRdb holds only the in-frame ones, with some missing. The DNA gave D and trimming, while V, J and clone size come from that table. The table records some 2,000,000 clones, approximately 94% of them present only once. CDR3 length equals 15 residues. Unmatched junction bases numbered 2, after V lost 0 bases and J lost 2 bases. CDR1 and CDR2 from the germline V gene are SGHRS and YFSETQ. On this clone itself: The antigen remains undetermined.

This rearrangement joins TRBV5-1 to TRBJ1-3; TRBD1 matches at 7 bases. This receptor was obtained from a man between 18 and 29 years old in good health. Sequenced sample: naive CD4+ T cells sorted from blood. The subset: CD45RA+ positively selected. The CDR3 coding sequence is TGCGCCAGCAGCTTGGGACAGGGACCTGGAAACACCATATATTTT. Its translation: CASSLGQGPGNTIYF.